Below, 24 T cell receptor beta chains from the same sample are listed, as sequenced in a study of blood T cell repertoires in COVID-19. Only in-frame clones appear in the TCRdb table, and some are missing; sequencing was by immunoSEQ multiplex PCR. The table lists more than 150,000 clones, around 92% of them singletons, with about 3% in the top ten. Material for sequencing was peripheral blood. Source of these receptors: a man aged 55 to 69 with acute or convalescent COVID-19.

This clone appeared a single time. The V and J genes are TRBV6-5 and TRBJ1-1, with 8 bases identical to TRBD1. Germline V gives CDR1 MNHEY, CDR2 SVGAGI. The CDR3 spans 12 residues. V gave up 0 bases and J gave up 11 bases; unmatched junction bases: 2. CDR3 nucleotide sequence: TGTGCCAGCAGTTACTCGACAGGGGACGCTTTCTTT. As protein: CASSYSTGDAFF.

V is TRBV18 and J is TRBJ1-6; possibly TRBD1 for D (6 bases). Germline assignment: CDR1 KGHSH and CDR2 LQKENI. Trimming took 5 bases from V and 5 from J, leaving 13 bases between them. The CDR3 has 15 amino acids. The CDR3 sequence: CASSADRTDNSPLHF. CDR3 nucleotides: TGTGCCAGCTCAGCCGACAGGACCGATAATTCACCCCTCCACTTT.

This chain joins TRBV4-3 and TRBJ1-5, with 8 nucleotides matching TRBD1. The J segment lost 7 bases and the V segment lost 2 bases, leaving 4 bases of the junction unmatched. The germline V gene has CDR1 LGHNA and CDR2 YSLEER. The CDR3 sequence is 14 residues long. CDR3 amino acids: CASSQTGGNQPQHF. In DNA form, the CDR3 reads TGCGCCAGCAGCCAAACAGGGGGAAACCAGCCCCAGCATTTT.

This chain links TRBV7-8 with TRBJ2-7; TRBD2 agrees at 10 bases. The CDR3 is 19 amino acids. The germline V gene has CDR1 SGHVS and CDR2 FQNEAQ. The ends lost 3 bases at V and 0 bases at J; junction bases unmatched: 14. The CDR3: CASSFDPHLSGGVSYEQYF. The CDR3 DNA reads as TGTGCCAGCAGCTTCGACCCGCACCTGAGCGGGGGGGTCTCCTACGAGCAGTACTTC.

The chain joins TRBV4-1 to TRBJ2-3, with D perhaps TRBD1 (6 bases). The CDR3 is 13 amino acids. The ends were cut back, 6 bases at V and 7 bases at J, with 14 bases in the middle. The germline V gene has CDR1 MGHRA and CDR2 YSYEKL. CDR3 coding DNA: TGCGCCAGCAGGGACTCCGGGACAAATACGCAGTATTTT. Translation: CASRDSGTNTQYF.

The CDR3 reads CASSPEVGGGEQYF. The CDR3 DNA follows: TGTGCCAGCAGCCCGGAGGTTGGGGGGGGAGAGCAGTACTTC. The chain has TRBV4-2 and TRBJ2-7; 7 positions agree with TRBD2. CDR1 is LGHNA and CDR2 is YNFKEQ in the germline V gene. J was trimmed by 7 bases and V by 4 bases; bases with no gene match: 10. CDR3 length: 14 amino acids.

The chain is built from TRBV6-2 or TRBV6-3 and TRBJ2-3; 8 positions match TRBD2. The CDR3 is 14 residues long. With V trimmed by 6 bases and J by 5 bases, 7 bases remained unmatched. Germline CDR1 reads MNHEY; CDR2 reads SVGEGT. CDR3 loop: CASSSGGQGDTQYF. The CDR3 DNA reads as TGTGCCAGCAGCTCGGGGGGGCAAGGAGATACGCAGTATTTT.

This rearrangement joins TRBV29-1 to TRBJ1-6; no reliable D call. Trimming removed 3 bases at V and 14 bases at J, with 11 bases between. This CDR3 spans 11 amino acids. Germline V gene lookup returns CDR1 SQVTM and CDR2 ANQGSEA. CDR3 region: CSVEEGATLHF. The CDR3 nucleotides read TGCAGCGTTGAGGAGGGTGCAACCCTCCACTTT.

The chain combines TRBV7-2 with TRBJ2-1; D may be TRBD1 (5 bases). The germline V gene has CDR1 SGHTA and CDR2 FQGNSA. V shed 7 bases and J shed 10 bases, with 11 bases lying between them. The CDR3 extends over 11 amino acids. The CDR3 nucleotides are TGTGCCAGCACCGATCAGGGCGAGCAGTTCTTC. It is translated as CASTDQGEQFF.

J is TRBJ1-2 and V is TRBV27, with D possibly TRBD1 on 6 matching bases. The CDR3 consists of 15 residues. V was shortened by 0 bases and J by 4 bases, with 12 bases between the two germline ends. Germline-derived CDR1 and CDR2 are MNHEY and SMNVEV (reference sequence). In DNA, the CDR3 is TGTGCCAGCAGTTTATCCCCAGGGGTTCTCTATGGCTACACCTTC. Translating gives CASSLSPGVLYGYTF.

V and J are TRBV29-1 and TRBJ2-1, with 8 bases lining up with TRBD2. From germline, CDR1 is SQVTM and CDR2 ANQGSEA. The CDR3 is made up of 16 amino acids. V shed 3 bases, J shed 0 bases, and the junction held 7 bases outside the gene matches. The CDR3 reads CSVESFSGGSYNEQFF. The CDR3 DNA reads as TGCAGCGTTGAGAGTTTCAGCGGGGGCTCCTACAATGAGCAGTTCTTC.

The CDR3 nucleotides are TGTGCCAGCAAAGGAGGCACAGGGACCGTAAATTCACCCCTCCACTTT. It codes for CASKGGTGTVNSPLHF. V is TRBV6-6 and J is TRBJ1-6, with D tentatively TRBD1 (6 bases). The V gene lost 7 bases and the J gene lost 7 bases, with 20 bases spanning the gap. Germline assignment: CDR1 MNHNY and CDR2 SVGAGI (reference sequence). This CDR3 has 16 amino acids.

CDR3 sequence reads: CATSDSRTFNTEAFF. CDR3 nucleotide sequence: TGTGCCACCAGTGACTCAAGGACTTTCAACACTGAAGCTTTCTTT. V is TRBV24-1 and J is TRBJ1-1; D remains ambiguous. CDR1 is KGHDR and CDR2 is SFDVKD in the germline V gene. Trimming left V 4 bases short and J 2 bases short, with 13 bases between. The CDR3 has 15 amino acids.

This clone was found a few times. The rearrangement joins TRBV2 to TRBJ2-6, with 7 nucleotides matching TRBD2. The germline gives CDR1 SNHLY, CDR2 FYNNEI. The CDR3 loop spans 16 amino acids. V lost 6 bases to trimming and J lost 2 bases; unmatched junction nucleotides: 7. In DNA form, the CDR3 reads TGTGCCAGCAGCGGGGGAGGGCAGCCTGGGGCCAACGTCCTGACTTTC. Translated: CASSGGGQPGANVLTF.

The table lists this clone with a count of one. This rearrangement joins TRBV5-1 to TRBJ1-2; the D is unclear. The length of the CDR3 is 12 residues. V was trimmed by 4 bases and J by 8 bases, leaving 12 bases between them. The germline V gene encodes CDR1 SGHRS and CDR2 YFSETQ. CDR3 in amino acids: CASSAAGLGYTF. The CDR3 region has the DNA TGCGCCAGCAGCGCGGCCGGCCTCGGCTACACCTTC. Together with reference TRBV5-1 and TRBJ1-2, the CDR3 gives the full variable domain: KAGVTQTPRYLIKTRGQQVTLSCSPISGHRSVSWYQQTPGQGLQFLFEYFSETQRNKGNFPGRFSGRQFSNSRSEMNVSTLELGDSALYLCASSAAGLGYTFGSGTRLTVV.

This clone was observed once. The chain combines TRBV5-6 with TRBJ1-2; tentative D call: TRBD1 (6 bases). CDR1 is SGHDT, CDR2 YYEEEE, per germline. V was trimmed by 4 bases and J by 4 bases, leaving 17 bases between them. The CDR3 covers 15 residues. The CDR3 loop reads CASSGPGESFYGYTF. CDR3 nucleotides: TGTGCCAGCAGCGGACCAGGGGAAAGCTTCTATGGCTACACCTTC.

V is TRBV7-9 and J is TRBJ1-5; TRBD1 agrees at 10 bases. The V and J ends lost 5 bases and 4 bases, in that order; junction bases with no gene match: 5. CDR3 length: 15 amino acids. The germline V gene has CDR1 SEHNR and CDR2 FQNEAQ (reference sequence). Written as DNA, the CDR3 is TGTGCCAGCAGCGTACAGGGACAGGGGAATCAGCCCCAGCATTTT. Protein: CASSVQGQGNQPQHF. The full variable domain, its missing parts supplied by reference TRBV7-9 and TRBJ1-5, is DTGVSQNPRHKITKRGQNVTFRCDPISEHNRLYWYRQTLGQGPEFLTYFQNEAQLEKSRLLSDRFSAERPKGSFSTLEIQRTEQGDSAMYLCASSVQGQGNQPQHFGDGTRLSIL.

The chain combines TRBV5-1 with TRBJ2-7; 8 bases are shared with TRBD2. Unmatched junction bases numbered 2, after V lost 2 bases and J lost 1 base. Germline loops: CDR1 SGHRS, CDR2 YFSETQ. The CDR3 consists of 14 residues. The CDR3 DNA reads TGCGCCAGCAGCTTCCAGCGGGGGTCCTACGAGCAGTACTTC. Encoded protein: CASSFQRGSYEQYF.

This chain uses TRBV19 with TRBJ2-1, with 9 bases identical to TRBD2. After removal of 6 bases from V and 0 bases from J, the junction contained 12 bases not matched to a gene. Per the germline V gene, CDR1 is LNHDA and CDR2 is SQIVND (reference sequence). This CDR3 region has 18 residues. The CDR3 DNA sequence: TGTGCCAGTAGAGGACGGCTAGCGGGGAGAGACTCCTACAATGAGCAGTTCTTC. Translation: CASRGRLAGRDSYNEQFF.

This clone was observed once. The chain is built from TRBV19 and TRBJ1-4; D is ambiguous. The CDR3 is made up of 14 amino acids. Germline assignment: CDR1 LNHDA and CDR2 SQIVND (reference sequence). V dropped 5 bases and J dropped 4 bases, with 11 bases sitting between them. DNA of the CDR3: TGTGCCAGTAGTGCGCTTCTGGTTAATGAAAAACTGTTTTTT. This encodes CASSALLVNEKLFF.

The CDR3 loop reads CASSLQGNTNYGYTF. The CDR3 DNA sequence: TGTGCCAGCAGTTTACAGGGCAATACTAACTATGGCTACACCTTC. V and J are TRBV27 and TRBJ1-2; D perhaps matches TRBD1 (5 bases). Trimming took 2 bases from V and 0 from J, leaving 10 bases between them. The germline V gene encodes CDR1 MNHEY and CDR2 SMNVEV (reference sequence). The length of the CDR3 is 15 residues.

In its sample, this clone was seen once. The chain links TRBV15 to TRBJ1-2; D is possibly TRBD1 (6 bases). Between the trimmed V and J ends, which lost 7 bases and 8 bases, there was a span of 17 bases. Germline V lookup: CDR1 LNHNV, CDR2 YYDKDF (reference sequence). The CDR3 is 13 residues long. The CDR3, as DNA: TGTGCCACCAACAACGACAGGATAGAAGGCTACACCTTC. Translated, it gives CATNNDRIEGYTF.

The chain has TRBV7-9 and TRBJ2-7; TRBD2 agrees at 7 bases. Germline lookup yields CDR1 SEHNR and CDR2 FQNEAQ (reference sequence). The CDR3 sequence is 13 residues long. Trimming removed 5 bases from V and 2 bases from J; junction bases left unmatched: 3. The CDR3 coding sequence is TGTGCCAGCAGCGCCGGGAGGACCTACGAGCAGTACTTC. It translates to CASSAGRTYEQYF.

This clone was observed once. This rearrangement joins TRBV5-8 to TRBJ1-1; possible D gene TRBD1, 5 bases. Looked up from germline, CDR1 is SGHTS and CDR2 is YDEGEE. The V gene lost 4 bases and the J gene lost 10 bases, with 17 bases spanning the gap. The CDR3 is 13 amino acids. CDR3 bases: TGTGCCAGCAGCGAGCGGGGGGGACGTGGAGCTTTCTTT. Translating gives CASSERGGRGAFF.